The clone carrying this T cell receptor beta chain was counted a few times. The CDR3 has 11 amino acids. Germline V gene lookup returns CDR1 SEHNR and CDR2 FQNEAQ (reference sequence). Trimming cost V 3 bases and J 9 bases, with 6 bases left between them. These data originate in a study of shared clonotypes between healthy human individuals. Sequencing was performed with immunoSEQ multiplex PCR; in TCRdb, only in-frame clones are kept and a portion is missing. The sample gives millions of clones, approximately 94% of which show up once; roughly 1% is in the top ten. Positively selected for CCR7, the CD45RO-negative cells used as naive CD8 cells excluded terminally differentiated effector memory CD45RA+ cells.

The rearrangement uses TRBV7-9 and TRBJ2-1, with no clear D. The source material was naive CD8+ T cells sorted from blood. The TCR was taken from a man younger than 35 in good health. This CDR3 reads CASSFGVEQFF. The CDR3 DNA follows: TGTGCCAGCAGCTTCGGTGTTGAGCAGTTCTTC.